This TCR beta chain derives from a study of patients and donors after allogeneic stem cell transplantation (dated by TCRdb to the early 2020s). Library preparation used RT-PCR. Sequencing instrument: NextSeq 550. TCRdb passed the public sequencing reads through fastp at Q25 and MiXCR, retaining productive beta sequences. Each CDR3 protein gets just one entry, which takes the most common genes and DNA from the rows behind it. Recorded for this sample are 85,000 to 90,000 distinct CDR3 sequences; roughly 43% of them occurred a single time. The ten largest clones capture around 60% of the sample. On this clonotype itself: Its antigen has not been determined. Base qualities are missing; no much larger clone stands one base away.

Taken from the germline V gene (reference sequence), the CDR1 and CDR2 loops are LNHDA and SQIVND. The CDR3 covers 15 residues, taking in both the cysteine and the phenylalanine. Left in the record is the CDR3 DNA by itself, 45 bases read in frame from the first base. Clipping removes 10 bases from V and 1 base from J, with 10 as the unmatched junction base count. Sample: blood, either unsorted or a sorted T cell fraction (not recorded which). The source is a human donor who was either an allogeneic HSCT recipient or a stem cell or donor lymphocyte infusion donor (not recorded which). It is not recorded whose cells these are; they may come from a transplant donor. The chain links TRBV19 with TRBJ1-2; 9 central nucleotides agree with TRBD1. The CDR3 loop reads CATGQDRGFNYGYTF. Here is the DNA: TGTGCCACCGGCCAGGACAGGGGATTTAACTATGGCTACACCTTC.